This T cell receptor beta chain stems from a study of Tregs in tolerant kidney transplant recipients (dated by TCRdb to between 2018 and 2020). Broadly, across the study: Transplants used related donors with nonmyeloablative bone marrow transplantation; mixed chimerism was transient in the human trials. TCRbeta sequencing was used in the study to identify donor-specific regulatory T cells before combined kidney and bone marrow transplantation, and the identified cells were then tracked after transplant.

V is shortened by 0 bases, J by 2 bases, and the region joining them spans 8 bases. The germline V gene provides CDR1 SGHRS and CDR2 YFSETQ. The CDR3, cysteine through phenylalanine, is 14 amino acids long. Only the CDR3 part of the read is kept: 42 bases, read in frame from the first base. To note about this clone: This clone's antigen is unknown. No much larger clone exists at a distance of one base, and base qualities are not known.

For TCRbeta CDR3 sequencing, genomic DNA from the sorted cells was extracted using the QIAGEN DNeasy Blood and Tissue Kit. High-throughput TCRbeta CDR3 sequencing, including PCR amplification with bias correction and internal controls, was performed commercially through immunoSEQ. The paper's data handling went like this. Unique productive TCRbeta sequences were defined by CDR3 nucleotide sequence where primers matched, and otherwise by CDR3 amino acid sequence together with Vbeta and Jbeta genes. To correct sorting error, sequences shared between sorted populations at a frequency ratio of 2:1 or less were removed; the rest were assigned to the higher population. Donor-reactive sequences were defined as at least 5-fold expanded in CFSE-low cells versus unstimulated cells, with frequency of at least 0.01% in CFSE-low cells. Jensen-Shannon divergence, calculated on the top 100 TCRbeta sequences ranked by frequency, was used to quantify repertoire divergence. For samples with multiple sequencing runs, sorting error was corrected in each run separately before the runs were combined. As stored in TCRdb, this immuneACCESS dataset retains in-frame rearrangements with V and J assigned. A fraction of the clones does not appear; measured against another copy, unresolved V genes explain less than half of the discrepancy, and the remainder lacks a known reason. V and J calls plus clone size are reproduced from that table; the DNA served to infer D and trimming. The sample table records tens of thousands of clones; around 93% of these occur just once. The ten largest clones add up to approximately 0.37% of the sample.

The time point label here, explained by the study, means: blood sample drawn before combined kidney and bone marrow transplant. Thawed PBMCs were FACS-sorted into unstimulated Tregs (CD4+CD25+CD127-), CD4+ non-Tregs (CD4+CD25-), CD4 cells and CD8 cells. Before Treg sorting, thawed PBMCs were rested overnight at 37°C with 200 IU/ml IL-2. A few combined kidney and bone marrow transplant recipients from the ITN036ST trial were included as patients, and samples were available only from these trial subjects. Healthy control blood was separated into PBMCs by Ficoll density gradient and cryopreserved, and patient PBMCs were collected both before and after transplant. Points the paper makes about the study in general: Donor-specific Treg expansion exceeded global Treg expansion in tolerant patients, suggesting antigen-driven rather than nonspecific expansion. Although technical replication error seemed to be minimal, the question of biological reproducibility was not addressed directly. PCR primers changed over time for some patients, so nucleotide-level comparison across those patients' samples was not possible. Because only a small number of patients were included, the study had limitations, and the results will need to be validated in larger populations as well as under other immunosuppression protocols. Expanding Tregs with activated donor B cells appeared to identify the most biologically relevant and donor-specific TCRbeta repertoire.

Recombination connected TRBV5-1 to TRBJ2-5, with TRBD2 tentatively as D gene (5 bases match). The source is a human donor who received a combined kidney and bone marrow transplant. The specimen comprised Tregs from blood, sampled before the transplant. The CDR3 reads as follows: CASSLGGGQETQYF. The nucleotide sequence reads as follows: TGCGCCAGCAGCTTGGGAGGCGGGCAAGAGACCCAGTACTTC.